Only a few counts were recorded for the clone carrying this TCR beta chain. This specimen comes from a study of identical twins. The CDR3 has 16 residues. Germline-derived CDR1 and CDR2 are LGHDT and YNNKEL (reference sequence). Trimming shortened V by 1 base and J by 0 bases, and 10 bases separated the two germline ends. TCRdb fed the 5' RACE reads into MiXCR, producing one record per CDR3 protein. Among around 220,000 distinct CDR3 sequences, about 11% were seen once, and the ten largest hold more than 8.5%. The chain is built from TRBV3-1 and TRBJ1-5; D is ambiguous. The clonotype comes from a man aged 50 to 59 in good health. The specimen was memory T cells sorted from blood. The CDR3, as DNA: TGTGCCAGCAGCCAAGGGTGGGGAAATAGCAATCAGCCCCAGCATTTT. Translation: CASSQGWGNSNQPQHF.